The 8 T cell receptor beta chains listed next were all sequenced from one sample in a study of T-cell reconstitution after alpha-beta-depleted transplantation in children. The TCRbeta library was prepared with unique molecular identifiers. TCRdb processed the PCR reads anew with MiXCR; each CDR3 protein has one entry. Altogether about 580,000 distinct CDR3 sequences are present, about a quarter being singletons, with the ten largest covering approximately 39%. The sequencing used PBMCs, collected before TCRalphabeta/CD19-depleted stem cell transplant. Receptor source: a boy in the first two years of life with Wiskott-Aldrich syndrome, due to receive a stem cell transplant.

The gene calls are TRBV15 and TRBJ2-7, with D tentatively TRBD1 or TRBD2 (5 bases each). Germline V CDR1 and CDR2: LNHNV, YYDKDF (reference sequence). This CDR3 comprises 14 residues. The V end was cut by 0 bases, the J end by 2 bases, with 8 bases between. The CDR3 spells CATSRDRGPYEQYF. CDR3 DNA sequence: TGTGCCACCAGCAGAGACCGGGGCCCCTACGAGCAGTACTTC.

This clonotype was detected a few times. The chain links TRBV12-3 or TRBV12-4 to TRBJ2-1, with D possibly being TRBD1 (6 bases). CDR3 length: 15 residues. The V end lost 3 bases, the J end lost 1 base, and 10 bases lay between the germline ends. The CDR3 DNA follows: TGTGCCAGCAGTTTCGTGACAGGATCCTACAATGAGCAGTTCTTC. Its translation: CASSFVTGSYNEQFF.

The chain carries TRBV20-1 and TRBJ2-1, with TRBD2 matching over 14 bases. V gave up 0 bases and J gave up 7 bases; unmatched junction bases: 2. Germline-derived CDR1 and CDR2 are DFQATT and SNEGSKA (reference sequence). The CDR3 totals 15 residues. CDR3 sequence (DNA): TGCAGTGCTAGAGAGACTAGCGGGAGGGTTAATGAGCAGTTCTTC. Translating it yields CSARETSGRVNEQFF.

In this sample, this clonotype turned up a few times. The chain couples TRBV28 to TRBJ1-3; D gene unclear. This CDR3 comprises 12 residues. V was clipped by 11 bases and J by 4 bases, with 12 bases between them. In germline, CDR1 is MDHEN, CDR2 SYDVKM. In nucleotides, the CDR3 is TGTGCCTCCCAAGATGCAGGAAACACCATATATTTT. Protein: CASQDAGNTIYF.

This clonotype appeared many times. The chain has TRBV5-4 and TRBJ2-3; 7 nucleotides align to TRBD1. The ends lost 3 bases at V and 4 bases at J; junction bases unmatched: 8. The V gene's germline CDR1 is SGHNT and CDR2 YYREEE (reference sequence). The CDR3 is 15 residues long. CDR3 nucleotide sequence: TGTGCCAGCAGCTCGAAACAGGGGTTGGCAGATACGCAGTATTTT. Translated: CASSSKQGLADTQYF.

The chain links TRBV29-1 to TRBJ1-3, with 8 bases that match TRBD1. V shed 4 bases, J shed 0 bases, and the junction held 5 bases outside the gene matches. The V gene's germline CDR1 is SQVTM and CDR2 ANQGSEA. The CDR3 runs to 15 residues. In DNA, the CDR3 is TGCAGCGTTGGGGCAGGGGGCGGCTCTGGAAACACCATATATTTT. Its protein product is CSVGAGGGSGNTIYF.

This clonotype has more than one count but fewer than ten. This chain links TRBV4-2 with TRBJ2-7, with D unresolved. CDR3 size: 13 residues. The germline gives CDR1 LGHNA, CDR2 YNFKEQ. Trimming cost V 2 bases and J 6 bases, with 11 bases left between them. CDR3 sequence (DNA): TGTGCCAGCAGCCAAAATAGGGTCGGCGAGCAGTACTTC. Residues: CASSQNRVGEQYF.

In DNA, the CDR3 is TGTGCCACCAGTGAGATGGCGCGCGGAGGGGGCTACAATGAGCAGTTCTTC. It encodes CATSEMARGGGYNEQFF. V gene TRBV24-1 combines with J gene TRBJ2-1; D may match TRBD1 or TRBD2 (6 bases each). Deletions cut 4 bases from V and 3 bases from J, with 18 bases between. Germline V gene data show CDR1 as KGHDR and CDR2 as SFDVKD. There are 17 residues in the CDR3.